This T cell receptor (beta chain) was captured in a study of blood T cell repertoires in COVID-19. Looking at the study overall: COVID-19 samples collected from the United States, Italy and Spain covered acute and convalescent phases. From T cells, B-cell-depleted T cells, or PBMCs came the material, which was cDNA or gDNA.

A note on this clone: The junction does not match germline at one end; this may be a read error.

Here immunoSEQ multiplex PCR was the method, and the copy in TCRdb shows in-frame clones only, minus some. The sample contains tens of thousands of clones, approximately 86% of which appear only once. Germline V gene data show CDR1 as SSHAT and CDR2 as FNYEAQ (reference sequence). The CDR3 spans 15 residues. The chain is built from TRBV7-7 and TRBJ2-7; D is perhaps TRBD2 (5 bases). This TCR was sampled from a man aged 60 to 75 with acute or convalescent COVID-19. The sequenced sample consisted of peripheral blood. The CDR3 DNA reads TGTGCTAGCAGCCCGAGAACCGGGAAAACCTACGAGCAGTACTTC. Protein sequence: CASSPRTGKTYEQYF. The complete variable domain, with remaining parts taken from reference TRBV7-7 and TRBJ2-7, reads GAGVSQSPRYKVTKRGQDVTLRCDPISSHATLYWYQQALGQGPEFLTYFNYEAQPDKSGLPSDRFSAERPEGSISTLTIQRTEQRDSAMYRCASSPRTGKTYEQYFGPGTRLTVT.